The source of this TCR beta chain is a study of monozygotic twins with inflammatory bowel disease. Study-wide results and limits: The authors could not tell different T cell subtypes apart.

Each donor had about 2.5 ml of blood drawn. The germline CDR1 and CDR2 sequences are LNHNV and YYDKDF (reference sequence). The CDR3 covers 15 residues. Following a re-call of the 5' RACE reads, TCRdb has one entry per CDR3 protein and lacks DNA. This sample lists fewer than 110,000 distinct CDR3 sequences; its ten largest clones have roughly 1.8%. Points on this clonotype: Its antigen is still unknown.

J is TRBJ2-3 and V is TRBV15; absent DNA, TCRdb's TRBD2 call cannot be checked. Material for sequencing was blood. This receptor was identified in a human donor with ulcerative colitis or Crohn's disease, or a healthy co-twin of an affected twin (not recorded which). CDR3 protein: CATSTEAGRTDTQYF. The whole variable domain, remainder taken from reference TRBV15 and TRBJ2-3, is DAMVIQNPRYQVTQFGKPVTLSCSQTLNHNVMYWYQQKSSQAPKLLFHYYDKDFNNEADTPDNFQSRRPNTSFCFLDIRSPGLGDTAMYLCATSTEAGRTDTQYFGPGTRLTVL.